Below are 30 T cell receptor beta chains sequenced from a single sample in a study of blood T cell repertoires in COVID-19. Measured with immunoSEQ multiplex PCR; TCRdb has only the in-frame clones, and not every one. The sample lists about 250,000 clones, approximately 90% occurring once. What was sequenced was PBMCs or T cells enriched from blood (not recorded which). The receptors originated from a man younger than 30 who had recovered from COVID-19.

The rearrangement joins TRBV7-9 to TRBJ2-5; weak D call: TRBD1 (6 bases). Germline assignment: CDR1 SEHNR and CDR2 FQNEAQ (reference sequence). V lost 2 bases to trimming and J lost 4 bases, with 11 bases between them. The length of the CDR3 is 14 residues. CDR3: CASSLSGTSETQYF. Written as DNA, the CDR3 is TGTGCCAGCAGCTTATCAGGGACATCAGAGACCCAGTACTTC. Looking up the rest from reference TRBV7-9 and TRBJ2-5 gives the full variable domain: DTGVSQNPRHKITKRGQNVTFRCDPISEHNRLYWYRQTLGQGPEFLTYFQNEAQLEKSRLLSDRFSAERPKGSFSTLEIQRTEQGDSAMYLCASSLSGTSETQYFGPGTRLLVL.

The chain uses TRBV2 and TRBJ2-1, with 7 bases matching TRBD1. Germline V gene sequence: CDR1 SNHLY, CDR2 FYNNEI. After removal of 4 bases from V and 7 bases from J, the junction contained 7 bases not matched to a gene. The CDR3 totals 14 residues. CDR3 in DNA: TGTGCCAGCAGTGTGCAGGGGGTGGTGAATGAGCAGTTCTTC. Translating gives CASSVQGVVNEQFF.

This clone was picked up one time. The J gene is TRBJ2-7, the V gene TRBV13, with 8 nucleotides matching TRBD1. The CDR3 has 16 residues. Germline assignment: CDR1 PRHDT and CDR2 FYEKMQ (reference sequence). The trim removed 5 bases at V and 5 bases at J, leaving 14 bases unmatched. The CDR3 here is CASSPSLDRAPHEQYF. Here the CDR3 DNA reads TGTGCCAGCAGCCCCAGTCTGGACAGGGCGCCCCACGAGCAGTACTTC.

The chain recombines TRBV6-5 with TRBJ1-6, with TRBD1 identical over 8 bases. J was trimmed by 7 bases and V by 2 bases; bases with no gene match: 4. The CDR3 runs 15 residues. CDR1 is MNHEY, CDR2 SVGAGI, per germline. CDR3 region: CASSYLQGANSPLHF. CDR3 DNA sequence: TGTGCCAGCAGTTACCTGCAGGGGGCGAATTCACCCCTCCACTTT.

CDR3 sequence: CASSRTGQNNQPQHF. CDR3 DNA: TGTGCCAGCAGCCGGACAGGCCAAAACAATCAGCCCCAGCATTTT. V usage is TRBV7-9 and J usage is TRBJ1-5; 7 nucleotides match TRBD1. Unmatched junction bases numbered 7, after V lost 5 bases and J lost 3 bases. Germline values: CDR1 SEHNR, CDR2 FQNEAQ (reference sequence). The CDR3 loop spans 15 amino acids.

This sequence joins TRBV4-1 and TRBJ1-6; D gene unclear. From germline, CDR1 is MGHRA and CDR2 YSYEKL. V shed 3 bases and J shed 0 bases, with 9 bases lying between them. The CDR3 has 16 amino acids. The CDR3 DNA reads TGCGCCAGCAGCCAGGTCCGGGTCTCCTATAATTCACCCCTCCACTTT. The encoded protein is CASSQVRVSYNSPLHF.

A single count supports this clone. This chain connects TRBV15 to TRBJ2-7; 11 bases are shared with TRBD2. Germline V gene sequence: CDR1 LNHNV, CDR2 YYDKDF (reference sequence). CDR3 length: 15 residues. V shed 2 bases, J shed 6 bases, and the junction held 6 bases outside the gene matches. In nucleotides, the CDR3 is TGTGCCACCAGCAGACCTACTAGCGGGAGAGGCGAGCAGTACTTC. This sequence encodes CATSRPTSGRGEQYF.

This clone was seen only once. The chain recombines TRBV12-3 or TRBV12-4 with TRBJ2-3, with TRBD2 matching over 8 bases. J gave up 2 bases and V 8 bases, and 3 bases lay outside the gene matches. This CDR3 spans 13 amino acids. Here the CDR3 DNA reads TGTGCCAGCGGGCGGGGGGCCACAGATACGCAGTATTTT. Its translation: CASGRGATDTQYF.

In DNA, the CDR3 is TGTGCCAGCAGCAGGCTAAGCAGGGTGAACACTGAAGCTTTCTTT. This gives the protein CASSRLSRVNTEAFF. The rearrangement uses TRBV5-6 and TRBJ1-1; D perhaps matches TRBD1 (5 bases). The CDR3 totals 15 residues. V dropped 4 bases and J dropped 0 bases, with 13 bases sitting between them. Germline values: CDR1 SGHDT, CDR2 YYEEEE.

The chain has TRBV28 and TRBJ1-1; 7 bases line up with TRBD1. The CDR3 totals 14 residues. Germline V lookup: CDR1 MDHEN, CDR2 SYDVKM. V lost 7 bases, J lost 5 bases, and 10 bases stayed unmatched. The DNA for the CDR3 is TGTGCCAGCAAGGACGCACAGGGGCGGACTGAAGCTTTCTTT. It encodes CASKDAQGRTEAFF.

V and J are TRBV18 and TRBJ1-1, with a tentative D call TRBD1 (6 bases). Germline V CDR1 and CDR2: KGHSH, LQKENI. The CDR3 contains 14 residues. V lost 5 bases, J lost 5 bases, and 15 bases lay in between. CDR3 amino acids: CASSINGGRTEAFF. CDR3 bases: TGTGCCAGCTCAATAAACGGGGGGCGAACTGAAGCTTTCTTT.

The chain joins TRBV28 to TRBJ1-4; TRBD1 is a possible D gene (6 bases). CDR3 length: 16 residues. Germline V gene data show CDR1 as MDHEN and CDR2 as SYDVKM. With 6 bases removed from V and 4 bases from J, the gap between germline ends came to 18 bases. CDR3 region: CASRSTLGQRNEKLFF. The DNA of the CDR3 is TGTGCCAGCAGGAGTACTTTGGGACAACGTAATGAAAAACTGTTTTTT.

This chain uses TRBV10-3 with TRBJ2-7, with TRBD1 as a possible D gene (6 bases). The CDR3 sequence is 15 residues long. V lost 2 bases, J lost 6 bases, and 17 bases lay in between. CDR1 and CDR2 (germline): ENHRY, SYGVKD. The CDR3 nucleotides are TGTGCCATCAGTGAGCGGACAGTGACGGAGAGCGAGCAGTACTTC. It is translated as CAISERTVTESEQYF.

This clone was recorded only once. The CDR3 spells CASSLVGRRQFF. The CDR3, as DNA: TGTGCCAGCAGTTTAGTTGGCAGAAGGCAGTTCTTC. This sequence joins TRBV12-3 or TRBV12-4 and TRBJ2-1; no reliable D call. The V end was cut by 1 base, the J end by 12 bases, with 10 bases between. This CDR3 contains 12 residues.

The chain uses TRBV7-3 and TRBJ1-1, with TRBD1 as a possible D gene (6 bases). This CDR3 has 15 residues. Germline CDR1 reads SGHTA; CDR2 reads FQGTGA. Trimming stripped 5 bases from V and 1 base from J, with 14 bases between. CDR3: CASSAAGGPNTEAFF. The CDR3 DNA sequence: TGTGCCAGCAGCGCCGCGGGGGGCCCGAACACTGAAGCTTTCTTT.

This sequence joins TRBV19 and TRBJ2-1, with 11 positions matching TRBD2. Looked up from germline, CDR1 is LNHDA and CDR2 is SQIVND (reference sequence). V lost 3 bases, J lost 0 bases, and 4 bases stayed unmatched. This CDR3 comprises 17 residues. CDR3 amino acids: CASSISSGRSSYNEQFF. In DNA, the CDR3 is TGTGCCAGTAGTATTTCTAGCGGGAGGAGCTCCTACAATGAGCAGTTCTTC.

This chain connects TRBV5-5 to TRBJ2-3; 9 nucleotides agree with TRBD2. CDR1 and CDR2 (germline): SGHKS, YYEKEE (reference sequence). V was pared by 0 bases and J by 1 base, with 6 bases of the junction left unmatched. CDR3 length: 17 residues. CDR3 protein: CASSLGLERGGTDTQYF. CDR3 DNA: TGTGCCAGCAGCTTGGGCCTTGAGCGGGGGGGCACAGATACGCAGTATTTT.

The chain uses TRBV5-1 and TRBJ2-2, with D unclear. The CDR3 runs to 15 residues. From germline, CDR1 is SGHRS and CDR2 YFSETQ. Trimming took 0 bases from V and 4 from J, leaving 10 bases between them. The CDR3 DNA sequence: TGCGCCAGCAGCTTGGGGGCTATTAGCACCGGGGAGCTGTTTTTT. Translation: CASSLGAISTGELFF.

The V and J genes are TRBV30 and TRBJ2-7, with 8 bases matching TRBD1. CDR3 length: 16 residues. Germline assignment: CDR1 GTSNPN and CDR2 SVGIG (reference sequence). Losses at the gene ends were 3 bases for V and 6 bases for J; bases not matched to a gene: 16. The CDR3 sequence is CAWSLRLGTGISEQYF. CDR3 DNA: TGTGCCTGGAGCCTTCGCCTAGGGACAGGAATTTCCGAGCAGTACTTC.

This chain links TRBV7-2 with TRBJ1-2; 7 bases line up with TRBD1. Germline V gene lookup returns CDR1 SGHTA and CDR2 FQGNSA. The CDR3 consists of 15 residues. After removal of 5 bases from V and 0 bases from J, the junction contained 6 bases not matched to a gene. The CDR3 loop reads CASSLVGQPNYGYTF. As DNA, the CDR3 is TGTGCCAGCAGCCTCGTGGGACAGCCTAACTATGGCTACACCTTC.

The gene calls are TRBV4-1 and TRBJ2-7; D gene ambiguous. CDR1 and CDR2 from the germline V gene are MGHRA and YSYEKL. V lost 10 bases and J lost 0, with 10 bases in between. The CDR3 extends over 12 amino acids. The CDR3 coding sequence is TGCGCCACCTCGGAGAGCTCCTACGAGCAGTACTTC. This gives the protein CATSESSYEQYF.

The chain links TRBV9 to TRBJ2-7; no firm D call. V shed 0 bases and J shed 0 bases, with 10 bases lying between them. Germline V gives CDR1 SGDLS, CDR2 YYNGEE. The CDR3 contains 15 residues. The CDR3 region is CASSVEAASSYEQYF. Here the CDR3 DNA reads TGTGCCAGCAGCGTAGAGGCGGCTAGCTCCTACGAGCAGTACTTC.

The chain joins TRBV28 to TRBJ1-2; D is uncertain. Germline CDR1 is MDHEN and CDR2 is SYDVKM. Between the trimmed V and J ends, which lost 8 bases and 2 bases, there was a span of 12 bases. The CDR3 is made up of 13 amino acids. The CDR3 DNA is TGTGCCAGCCGCCCTCCCGAGAACTATGGCTACACCTTC. Translating it yields CASRPPENYGYTF.

V usage is TRBV9 and J usage is TRBJ2-1; 13 nucleotides align to TRBD2. Germline V gene sequence: CDR1 SGDLS, CDR2 YYNGEE. CDR3 length: 18 residues. Trimming removed 3 bases from V and 3 bases from J; junction bases left unmatched: 9. The CDR3 loop reads CASSEGLAGSIDYNEQFF. In nucleotides, the CDR3 is TGTGCCAGCAGCGAGGGACTAGCGGGAAGTATCGACTACAATGAGCAGTTCTTC.

This chain joins TRBV6-1 and TRBJ2-2; D possibly corresponds to TRBD2 (5 bases). The V and J ends lost 1 base and 6 bases respectively, with 6 bases between them. This CDR3 spans 13 amino acids. Germline values: CDR1 MNHNS, CDR2 SASEGT. DNA of the CDR3: TGTGCCAGCAGTGAAGTCGGGGCCGGGGAGCTGTTTTTT. It specifies CASSEVGAGELFF.

The J gene is TRBJ2-7, the V gene TRBV27; D is possibly TRBD2 (6 bases). The V and J ends lost 6 bases and 0 bases respectively, with 18 bases between them. The CDR3 consists of 16 residues. Germline-derived CDR1 and CDR2 are MNHEY and SMNVEV (reference sequence). The CDR3 DNA is TGTGCCAGCAGCCTCACTAGCTCAAGCACCTCCTACGAGCAGTACTTC. This translates into CASSLTSSSTSYEQYF.

The sample holds many counts of this clone. V usage is TRBV6-4 and J usage is TRBJ2-3, with TRBD2 matching 12 bases. Germline V CDR1 and CDR2: MRHNA, SNTAGT. The length of the CDR3 is 15 residues. With V trimmed by 4 bases and J by 2 bases, 1 base remained unmatched. Written as DNA, the CDR3 is TGTGCCAGCAGTGCTAGCGGGGGGGCCACAGATACGCAGTATTTT. It yields the protein CASSASGGATDTQYF.

This chain connects TRBV6-5 to TRBJ2-3; D is possibly TRBD2 (5 bases). This CDR3 contains 14 residues. CDR1 MNHEY and CDR2 SVGAGI come from the germline V gene. V gave up 11 bases and J gave up 4 bases, with 19 bases separating them. The CDR3 spells CALSNGLGADTQYF. The CDR3 bases are TGTGCCCTCAGCAATGGGCTCGGGGCAGATACGCAGTATTTT.

CDR3 nucleotides: TGTGCCAGCAGCCCCCTCCGGATGACAGGGGGATACACCTTC. It translates to CASSPLRMTGGYTF. The genes are TRBV14 and TRBJ1-2; 9 bases agree with TRBD1. This CDR3 contains 14 residues. With 4 bases clipped from V and 11 bases from J, the junction kept 11 bases outside the gene matches. In germline, CDR1 is SGHDN, CDR2 FVKESK.

The J gene is TRBJ1-2, the V gene TRBV14; TRBD1 aligns across 7 bases. The CDR3 has 17 amino acids. Trimming removed 5 bases from V and 4 bases from J; junction bases left unmatched: 16. CDR1 and CDR2 (germline): SGHDN, FVKESK. The CDR3 region is CASSSSVPGQTLYGYTF. The CDR3 DNA sequence: TGTGCCAGCAGCTCATCAGTCCCGGGACAGACCCTCTATGGCTACACCTTC. Filled out from reference TRBV14 and TRBJ1-2, the complete variable domain reads EAGVTQFPSHSVIEKGQTVTLRCDPISGHDNLYWYRRVMGKEIKFLLHFVKESKQDESGMPNNRFLAERTGGTYSTLKVQPAELEDSGVYFCASSSSVPGQTLYGYTFGSGTRLTVV.